The TCR beta chain under discussion was sequenced for a study of cytomegalovirus exposure and HLA in healthy donors. Of note for this clone: Its antigen is not identified.

Study-level findings and limits: TCR beta sequences reportedly predicted most subjects' HLA-A and HLA-B alleles accurately.

Although they were nominally healthy when sampled, donors likely had unrecorded immune exposures. The PCR used 60 Vbeta and 13 Jbeta primers. Sequencing used immunoSEQ multiplex PCR; TCRdb keeps in-frame clones, though not all of them. The sample consists of 120,000 or so clones, over 60% of them appearing once. Germline loops: CDR1 SGHNT, CDR2 YYREEE (reference sequence). This CDR3 contains 14 residues. The germline V and J ends were trimmed by 6 bases and 6 bases, with 13 bases remaining between them. The sequencing input was PBMCs. This TCR was sampled from a woman in her forties in good health and CMV-seronegative. The J gene is TRBJ1-6, the V gene TRBV5-4, with D perhaps TRBD1 (6 bases). The CDR3 nucleotides are TGTGCCAGCACGTCAGGGGAGCCTAATTCACCCCTCCACTTT. As protein: CASTSGEPNSPLHF.